What follows are 14 T cell receptor beta chains derived from one specimen sequenced in a study of blood T cell repertoires in COVID-19. The data were produced by immunoSEQ multiplex PCR, yet TCRdb's version contains in-frame clones alone and is incomplete. Among 200,000 to 300,000 clones listed, around 87% were seen once. Source material: peripheral blood. These TCRs come from a man between 60 and 75 years old who had recovered from COVID-19.

The CDR3 coding sequence is TGTGCCAGCAGCCCCGGACAGCCCACCGGGGAGCTGTTTTTT. Translating it yields CASSPGQPTGELFF. This rearrangement joins TRBV9 to TRBJ2-2; weak D call: TRBD1 (6 bases). V was trimmed by 4 bases and J by 4 bases, leaving 11 bases between them. CDR3 length: 14 amino acids. Germline V gives CDR1 SGDLS, CDR2 YYNGEE.

The chain recombines TRBV5-1 with TRBJ2-5; D is uncertain. The CDR3 is 15 amino acids. V was cut by 0 bases and J by 0 bases, with 9 bases left in between. Per the germline V gene, CDR1 is SGHRS and CDR2 is YFSETQ. The chain's CDR3 is CASSLVTDNQETQYF. The CDR3 DNA reads TGCGCCAGCAGCTTGGTCACAGACAACCAAGAGACCCAGTACTTC.

This sequence joins TRBV5-6 and TRBJ2-7; 9 nucleotides align to TRBD2. V lost 4 bases, J lost 4 bases, and 9 bases stayed unmatched. The CDR3 totals 15 residues. CDR1 SGHDT and CDR2 YYEEEE come from the germline V gene. CDR3 coding DNA: TGTGCCAGCAGCGGCGCGGGGGGGAGGGCGTACGAGCAGTACGTC. It yields the protein CASSGAGGRAYEQYV.

The V and J genes are TRBV6-5 and TRBJ2-7; D is perhaps TRBD2 (6 bases). V was pared by 10 bases and J by 5 bases, with 21 bases between. This CDR3 has 14 residues. The germline CDR1 and CDR2 sequences are MNHEY and SVGAGI. This CDR3 is CATRTEGMPHEQYV. CDR3 coding DNA: TGTGCCACTAGAACGGAGGGGATGCCGCACGAGCAGTACGTC.

This clone has only a few counts. The genes are TRBV3-1 (or the pseudogene TRBV3-2) and TRBJ2-5; tentatively, D is TRBD2 (7 bases). There are 19 residues in the CDR3. Germline V CDR1 and CDR2: LGHDT, YNNKEL (reference sequence). V was cut by 1 base and J by 4 bases, with 25 bases left in between. CDR3 sequence reads: CASSQGWTGGRRGGETQYF. CDR3 in DNA: TGTGCCAGCAGCCAAGGATGGACGGGGGGCAGACGGGGCGGAGAGACCCAGTACTTC.

The chain recombines TRBV4-1 with TRBJ1-2, with a weak D call TRBD1 (6 bases). Trimming took off 1 base at V and 0 bases at J, with 15 bases between the two ends. The germline gives CDR1 MGHRA, CDR2 YSYEKL. This CDR3 has 17 residues. The CDR3 bases are TGCGCCAGCAGCCAAGTTTCTGGGACAACCGCTAACTATGGCTACACCTTC. Residues: CASSQVSGTTANYGYTF.

The J gene is TRBJ2-1, the V gene TRBV7-8; perhaps TRBD2 as D (5 bases). V lost 5 bases to trimming and J lost 0 bases, with 8 bases between them. Looked up from germline, CDR1 is SGHVS and CDR2 is FQNEAQ. The CDR3 covers 14 residues. Written as DNA, the CDR3 is TGTGCCAGCAGCCCGGGAAGCTCCTACAATGAGCAGTTCTTC. As protein: CASSPGSSYNEQFF.

This clone was observed once. The chain employs TRBV5-1 and TRBJ2-3; D gene ambiguous. Looked up from germline, CDR1 is SGHRS and CDR2 is YFSETQ. This CDR3 is 15 amino acids long. Trimming removed 0 bases from V and 1 base from J, with 9 bases in between. In DNA, the CDR3 is TGCGCCAGCAGCTTGGATAGGCGGCGCACAGATACGCAGTATTTT. Protein sequence: CASSLDRRRTDTQYF. The whole variable domain, remainder taken from reference TRBV5-1 and TRBJ2-3, is KAGVTQTPRYLIKTRGQQVTLSCSPISGHRSVSWYQQTPGQGLQFLFEYFSETQRNKGNFPGRFSGRQFSNSRSEMNVSTLELGDSALYLCASSLDRRRTDTQYFGPGTRLTVL.

This rearrangement joins TRBV3-1 (or the pseudogene TRBV3-2) to TRBJ1-2, with D perhaps TRBD1 (6 bases). V was trimmed by 4 bases and J by 4 bases, leaving 22 bases between them. The CDR3 contains 17 residues. Germline CDR1 and CDR2: LGHDT and YNNKEL (reference sequence). CDR3 in amino acids: CASSPQSGTRGSYGYTF. In nucleotides, the CDR3 is TGTGCCAGCAGCCCTCAGTCCGGGACCAGGGGTTCCTATGGCTACACCTTC.

The CDR3 DNA is TGTGCTAGTGGTTGGGGCCCAGACAGGTTCCGGAACACCGGGGAGCTGTTTTTT. Translating it yields CASGWGPDRFRNTGELFF. This sequence joins TRBV12-5 and TRBJ2-2; tentatively, D is TRBD1 (6 bases). V shed 4 bases and J shed 1 base, with 19 bases lying between them. The CDR3 loop spans 18 amino acids. Germline CDR1 is LGHNT and CDR2 is FRNRAP.

The gene calls are TRBV30 and TRBJ2-3, with 7 bases matching TRBD2. The V gene end was trimmed by 1 base and the J gene end by 3 bases; junction bases not matched to a gene: 7. The CDR3 runs 15 residues. Per the germline V gene, CDR1 is GTSNPN and CDR2 is SVGIG (reference sequence). The CDR3 DNA is TGTGCCTGGAGTGGCCCCGGGGGGTGGACAGATACGCAGTATTTT. Encoded protein: CAWSGPGGWTDTQYF. The full variable domain, completed using reference TRBV30 and TRBJ2-3, is SQTIHQWPATLVQPVGSPLSLECTVEGTSNPNLYWYRQAAGRGLQLLFYSVGIGQISSEVPQNLSASRPQDRQFILSSKKLLLSDSGFYLCAWSGPGGWTDTQYFGPGTRLTVL.

The chain recombines TRBV6-5 with TRBJ2-1, with 8 bases matching TRBD1. Germline CDR1 is MNHEY and CDR2 is SVGAGI. J was trimmed by 8 bases and V by 4 bases; bases with no gene match: 4. This CDR3 spans 13 amino acids. CDR3 sequence reads: CASSLGQVYEQFF. CDR3 in DNA: TGTGCCAGCAGTTTGGGACAGGTCTATGAGCAGTTCTTC.

This clone was picked up a small number of times. The chain carries TRBV18 and TRBJ1-2; D possibly corresponds to TRBD1 (5 bases). Germline CDR1 and CDR2: KGHSH and LQKENI. The CDR3 totals 12 residues. V was trimmed by 0 bases and J by 10 bases, leaving 9 bases between them. CDR3: CASSPPQGYYTF. For the CDR3, the DNA is TGTGCCAGCTCACCACCGCAGGGATACTACACCTTC.

The V and J genes are TRBV19 and TRBJ2-3; TRBD1 agrees at 7 bases. Germline V CDR1 and CDR2: LNHDA, SQIVND (reference sequence). This CDR3 is built from 17 residues. Trimming took 4 bases from V and 2 from J; bases not matched to a gene: 12. CDR3 region: CASSTNPRTGPTDTQYF. The DNA of the CDR3 is TGTGCCAGTAGTACGAATCCTCGGACAGGTCCCACAGATACGCAGTATTTT.